The rows below give T cell receptor beta chains drawn from one sample of a study of blood T cell repertoires in COVID-19. The method was immunoSEQ multiplex PCR; TCRdb's version includes in-frame clones alone and lacks a portion of them. This table has 390,000 or so clones, 70% to 90% appearing once. Sequencing was performed on peripheral blood. All receptors derive from a woman under 40 with COVID-19, enrolled during active disease. Each CDR3 is given with its conserved first and last residue. The D gene is left open where the match is weak. Rows may omit the clone size; those that give it use once, few, many or a size class.

d_call: NA
clone_size: NA
j_call: TRBJ2-7
v_call: TRBV5-4
cdr3_aa: CASSNRQAGLSYEQYF
cdr3_nt: TGTGCCAGCAGCAATCGTCAAGCGGGCCTCTCCTACGAGCAGTACTTC

d_call: NA
clone_size: NA
j_call: TRBJ2-3
v_call: TRBV3-1/TRBV3-2
cdr3_aa: CASSQDPRSPTSTDTQYF
cdr3_nt: TGTGCCAGCAGCCAAGATCCCCGGAGCCCAACAAGCACAGATACGCAGTATTTT

d_call: TRBD2
clone_size: NA
j_call: TRBJ2-6
v_call: TRBV5-1
cdr3_aa: CASSEAGTGTTSGRTGANVLTF
cdr3_nt: TGCGCCAGCAGCGAGGCCGGGACAGGGACGACTAGCGGGAGAACTGGGGCCAACGTCCTGACTTTC

d_call: NA
clone_size: NA
j_call: TRBJ2-3
v_call: TRBV5-1
cdr3_aa: CASSLRPRGTDTQYF
cdr3_nt: TGCGCCAGCAGCTTAAGACCCAGGGGTACAGATACGCAGTATTTT

d_call: TRBD2
clone_size: NA
j_call: TRBJ2-5
v_call: TRBV30
cdr3_aa: CAWSPHLAGGETQYF
cdr3_nt: TGTGCCTGGAGTCCCCACCTAGCGGGAGGAGAGACCCAGTACTTC

d_call: TRBD2
clone_size: NA
j_call: TRBJ2-5
v_call: TRBV27
cdr3_aa: CASSSLRLAYQETQYF
cdr3_nt: TGTGCCAGCAGTTCCCTAAGACTAGCGTATCAAGAGACCCAGTACTTC

d_call: NA
clone_size: NA
j_call: TRBJ2-2
v_call: TRBV19
cdr3_aa: CASKKNTLRTGELFF
cdr3_nt: TGTGCCAGTAAAAAAAATACCCTGAGGACCGGGGAGCTGTTTTTT

d_call: NA
clone_size: few
j_call: TRBJ2-1
v_call: TRBV27
cdr3_aa: CASKPGTPRNEQFF
cdr3_nt: TGTGCCAGCAAACCGGGGACTCCCCGCAATGAGCAGTTCTTC

d_call: TRBD1
clone_size: NA
j_call: TRBJ2-7
v_call: TRBV18
cdr3_aa: CASSPPDRPNVYEQYF
cdr3_nt: TGTGCCAGCTCACCACCGGACAGGCCCAATGTTTACGAGCAGTACTTC

d_call: NA
clone_size: NA
j_call: TRBJ2-2
v_call: TRBV27
cdr3_aa: CASSFDRRYTGELFF
cdr3_nt: TGTGCCAGCAGTTTCGACAGGAGATACACCGGGGAGCTGTTTTTT

d_call: NA
clone_size: NA
j_call: TRBJ1-5
v_call: TRBV30
cdr3_aa: CAWSGLGGNQPQHF
cdr3_nt: TGTGCCTGGAGTGGGCTGGGAGGCAATCAGCCCCAGCATTTT

d_call: NA
clone_size: NA
j_call: TRBJ1-6
v_call: TRBV27
cdr3_aa: CASSPVQGNNSPLHF
cdr3_nt: TGTGCCAGCAGTCCGGTCCAGGGGAATAATTCACCCCTCCACTTT

d_call: TRBD1
clone_size: NA
j_call: TRBJ1-5
v_call: TRBV6-2/TRBV6-3
cdr3_aa: CASSAIQGRNQPQHF
cdr3_nt: TGTGCCAGCAGTGCGATACAGGGGCGGAATCAGCCCCAGCATTTT

d_call: NA
clone_size: NA
j_call: TRBJ2-1
v_call: TRBV6-5
cdr3_aa: CASSRRGRGPNEQFF
cdr3_nt: TGTGCCAGCAGTAGGCGGGGCCGTGGACCCAATGAGCAGTTCTTC

d_call: TRBD2
clone_size: NA
j_call: TRBJ2-1
v_call: TRBV13
cdr3_aa: CASTREGASYNEQFF
cdr3_nt: TGTGCCAGCACCCGGGAGGGAGCAAGCTACAATGAGCAGTTCTTC

d_call: TRBD2
clone_size: NA
j_call: TRBJ2-1
v_call: TRBV19
cdr3_aa: CASSRTSGREAYNEQFF
cdr3_nt: TGTGCCAGTAGTAGAACAAGCGGGAGGGAGGCCTACAATGAGCAGTTCTTC

d_call: NA
clone_size: NA
j_call: TRBJ1-5
v_call: TRBV28
cdr3_aa: CASSFQGPQPQHF
cdr3_nt: TGTGCCAGCAGTTTTCAGGGGCCTCAGCCCCAGCATTTT

d_call: TRBD1
clone_size: NA
j_call: TRBJ1-1
v_call: TRBV19
cdr3_aa: CASSIGTGYEAFF
cdr3_nt: TGTGCCAGTAGTATCGGGACAGGGTATGAAGCTTTCTTT

d_call: NA
clone_size: NA
j_call: TRBJ2-5
v_call: TRBV10-3
cdr3_aa: CAISESTLLNRDVETQYF
cdr3_nt: TGTGCCATCAGTGAGTCGACCCTTTTGAACAGGGATGTAGAGACCCAGTACTTC

d_call: TRBD1
clone_size: few
j_call: TRBJ1-5
v_call: TRBV4-1
cdr3_aa: CASSAYRGSQPQHF
cdr3_nt: TGCGCCAGCAGCGCATACAGGGGCTCTCAGCCCCAGCATTTT

d_call: TRBD2
clone_size: once
j_call: TRBJ2-1
v_call: TRBV6-4
cdr3_aa: CASSPGTSGTTSYNEQFF
cdr3_nt: TGTGCCAGCAGTCCCGGGACTAGCGGGACGACCTCCTACAATGAGCAGTTCTTC

d_call: NA
clone_size: NA
j_call: TRBJ2-7
v_call: TRBV27
cdr3_aa: CASKSSALEQYF
cdr3_nt: TGTGCCAGCAAGTCTAGTGCCCTCGAGCAGTACTTC

d_call: TRBD1
clone_size: NA
j_call: TRBJ1-6
v_call: TRBV7-8
cdr3_aa: CASSPRGGTAHSPLHF
cdr3_nt: TGTGCCAGCAGCCCCAGGGGTGGGACAGCCCATTCACCCCTCCACTTT

d_call: TRBD1
clone_size: once
j_call: TRBJ1-4
v_call: TRBV30
cdr3_aa: CAWSPDRVNEKLFF
cdr3_nt: TGTGCCTGGAGTCCGGACAGGGTAAATGAAAAACTGTTTTTT

d_call: TRBD1
clone_size: few
j_call: TRBJ1-5
v_call: TRBV5-6
cdr3_aa: CASSLTGGWNQPQHF
cdr3_nt: TGTGCCAGCAGCTTAACAGGGGGTTGGAATCAGCCCCAGCATTTT

d_call: NA
clone_size: NA
j_call: TRBJ2-3
v_call: TRBV27
cdr3_aa: CASPKLRVAASTDTQYF
cdr3_nt: TGTGCCAGCCCAAAGCTTCGAGTAGCGGCTAGCACAGATACGCAGTATTTT

d_call: NA
clone_size: NA
j_call: TRBJ1-1
v_call: TRBV27
cdr3_aa: CASSLSGANLEAFF
cdr3_nt: TGTGCCAGCAGTTTATCTGGGGCCAACCTTGAAGCTTTCTTT

d_call: TRBD1
clone_size: NA
j_call: TRBJ2-2
v_call: TRBV24-1
cdr3_aa: CATEGGSGELFF
cdr3_nt: TGTGCCACCGAAGGGGGCTCCGGGGAGCTGTTTTTT

d_call: TRBD1
clone_size: once
j_call: TRBJ2-3
v_call: TRBV5-1
cdr3_aa: CASSKGPGGTDTQYF
cdr3_nt: TGCGCCAGCAGCAAAGGGCCAGGGGGAACAGATACGCAGTATTTT

d_call: TRBD2
clone_size: NA
j_call: TRBJ2-5
v_call: TRBV5-4
cdr3_aa: CASSPAGVETQYF
cdr3_nt: TGTGCCAGCAGCCCAGCGGGAGTGGAGACCCAGTACTTC

d_call: NA
clone_size: NA
j_call: TRBJ2-7
v_call: TRBV30
cdr3_aa: CAWSRGHEQYF
cdr3_nt: TGTGCCTGGAGTAGGGGCCACGAGCAGTACTTC

d_call: NA
clone_size: NA
j_call: TRBJ2-2
v_call: TRBV10-3
cdr3_aa: CAISEWDSTGELFF
cdr3_nt: TGTGCCATCAGTGAATGGGACTCCACCGGGGAGCTGTTTTTT

d_call: TRBD1
clone_size: once
j_call: TRBJ2-7
v_call: TRBV5-8
cdr3_aa: CASSLGQDYEQYF
cdr3_nt: TGTGCCAGCAGCTTAGGACAGGACTACGAGCAGTACTTC

d_call: TRBD1
clone_size: once
j_call: TRBJ2-1
v_call: TRBV3-1/TRBV3-2
cdr3_aa: CASSSILGTGRLDEQFF
cdr3_nt: TGTGCCAGCAGCTCGATTTTGGGGACAGGTCGTCTGGATGAGCAGTTCTTC

d_call: NA
clone_size: NA
j_call: TRBJ2-2
v_call: TRBV19
cdr3_aa: CASSFNGELFF
cdr3_nt: TGTGCCAGTAGCTTTAACGGGGAGCTGTTTTTT

d_call: NA
clone_size: NA
j_call: TRBJ2-7
v_call: TRBV10-3
cdr3_aa: CAISTPGRGSGYEQYF
cdr3_nt: TGTGCCATCAGTACCCCGGGTCGGGGGAGCGGGTACGAGCAGTACTTC

d_call: NA
clone_size: NA
j_call: TRBJ1-5
v_call: TRBV6-5
cdr3_aa: CASREGGWGYQPQHF
cdr3_nt: TGTGCCAGCAGGGAGGGAGGTTGGGGTTATCAGCCCCAGCATTTT

d_call: TRBD2
clone_size: NA
j_call: TRBJ2-1
v_call: TRBV30
cdr3_aa: CAWSVGASGNYNEQFF
cdr3_nt: TGTGCCTGGAGTGTAGGAGCTAGCGGGAATTACAATGAGCAGTTCTTC

d_call: NA
clone_size: NA
j_call: TRBJ2-3
v_call: TRBV10-3
cdr3_aa: CAISGGETSTDTQYF
cdr3_nt: TGTGCCATCAGTGGGGGGGAAACTAGCACAGATACGCAGTATTTT

d_call: TRBD1
clone_size: NA
j_call: TRBJ2-7
v_call: TRBV19
cdr3_aa: CASSTHRGEQYF
cdr3_nt: TGTGCCAGTAGTACCCACAGGGGCGAGCAGTACTTC

d_call: TRBD2
clone_size: once
j_call: TRBJ2-5
v_call: TRBV5-1
cdr3_aa: CASKGLAGPETQYF
cdr3_nt: TGCGCCAGCAAGGGACTAGCGGGACCCGAGACCCAGTACTTC

d_call: NA
clone_size: NA
j_call: TRBJ2-3
v_call: TRBV11-2
cdr3_aa: CASSPRGRRESGPDTQYF
cdr3_nt: TGTGCCAGCAGCCCCCGAGGCCGCCGGGAGTCGGGGCCAGATACGCAGTATTTT

d_call: NA
clone_size: NA
j_call: TRBJ2-3
v_call: TRBV7-3
cdr3_aa: CASSLRDTSTDTQYF
cdr3_nt: TGTGCCAGCAGCTTAAGGGACACGAGCACAGATACGCAGTATTTT

d_call: TRBD1
clone_size: once
j_call: TRBJ1-5
v_call: TRBV6-5
cdr3_aa: CASMNRDRLNQPQHF
cdr3_nt: TGTGCCAGCATGAACCGGGACAGACTCAATCAGCCCCAGCATTTT

d_call: NA
clone_size: NA
j_call: TRBJ1-4
v_call: TRBV5-1
cdr3_aa: CASRSEGSTTNEKLFF
cdr3_nt: TGCGCCAGCAGGTCGGAGGGCTCAACAACTAATGAAAAACTGTTTTTT

d_call: TRBD1
clone_size: NA
j_call: TRBJ1-2
v_call: TRBV9
cdr3_aa: CASSVDFGRGHSGYTF
cdr3_nt: TGTGCCAGCAGCGTAGATTTTGGCAGGGGGCATAGTGGCTACACCTTC

d_call: TRBD1
clone_size: NA
j_call: TRBJ1-6
v_call: TRBV4-1
cdr3_aa: CATGTGDNSPLHF
cdr3_nt: TGCGCCACCGGGACAGGAGATAATTCACCCCTCCACTTT

d_call: TRBD1
clone_size: NA
j_call: TRBJ1-2
v_call: TRBV30
cdr3_aa: CARYRGRGGYTF
cdr3_nt: TGTGCCCGGTACAGGGGGCGAGGTGGCTACACCTTC

d_call: NA
clone_size: NA
j_call: TRBJ2-6
v_call: TRBV6-2/TRBV6-3
cdr3_aa: CASSYWSGSGANVLTF
cdr3_nt: TGTGCCAGCAGTTACTGGTCGGGGTCTGGGGCCAACGTCCTGACTTTC

d_call: TRBD1
clone_size: few
j_call: TRBJ1-5
v_call: TRBV5-1
cdr3_aa: CARTVRGDQPQHF
cdr3_nt: TGCGCCAGGACTGTCAGGGGGGATCAGCCCCAGCATTTT

d_call: TRBD2
clone_size: NA
j_call: TRBJ2-7
v_call: TRBV6-5
cdr3_aa: CASSGLAGGTYEQYF
cdr3_nt: TGTGCCAGCAGCGGTCTAGCGGGAGGCACCTACGAGCAGTACTTC

d_call: NA
clone_size: NA
j_call: TRBJ2-7
v_call: TRBV9
cdr3_aa: CASSARQADEQYF
cdr3_nt: TGTGCCAGCAGCGCAAGACAGGCGGACGAGCAGTACTTC

d_call: TRBD1
clone_size: NA
j_call: TRBJ1-4
v_call: TRBV7-2
cdr3_aa: CASSPRRGQGSEKLFF
cdr3_nt: TGTGCCAGCAGCCCGCGCCGGGGACAGGGGAGTGAAAAACTGTTTTTT

d_call: TRBD1
clone_size: NA
j_call: TRBJ1-2
v_call: TRBV19
cdr3_aa: CASSPSGQGSLNYGYTF
cdr3_nt: TGTGCCAGTAGTCCCTCAGGACAGGGCAGTTTAAACTATGGCTACACCTTC

d_call: TRBD1
clone_size: NA
j_call: TRBJ1-2
v_call: TRBV7-3
cdr3_aa: CASSGQAAYGYTF
cdr3_nt: TGTGCCAGCTCGGGACAGGCGGCATATGGCTACACCTTC

d_call: TRBD2
clone_size: NA
j_call: TRBJ2-1
v_call: TRBV5-1
cdr3_aa: CASSFRLAGVGDEQFF
cdr3_nt: TGCGCCAGCAGCTTTCGTCTAGCGGGAGTAGGGGATGAGCAGTTCTTC

d_call: NA
clone_size: once
j_call: TRBJ2-1
v_call: TRBV29-1
cdr3_aa: CSVDSLPEQFF
cdr3_nt: TGCAGCGTTGATAGCCTCCCTGAGCAGTTCTTC

d_call: NA
clone_size: NA
j_call: TRBJ2-3
v_call: TRBV18
cdr3_aa: CASSRGPGADTQYF
cdr3_nt: TGTGCCAGCTCTCGGGGTCCTGGGGCAGATACGCAGTATTTT

d_call: TRBD1
clone_size: once
j_call: TRBJ2-7
v_call: TRBV9
cdr3_aa: CASSPGQGAYEQYF
cdr3_nt: TGTGCCAGCAGCCCGGGACAGGGGGCGTACGAGCAGTACTTC

d_call: NA
clone_size: few
j_call: TRBJ2-7
v_call: TRBV19
cdr3_aa: CASSRTRSRDYEQYF
cdr3_nt: TGTGCCAGTAGTCGGACCCGGTCGAGGGACTACGAGCAGTACTTC